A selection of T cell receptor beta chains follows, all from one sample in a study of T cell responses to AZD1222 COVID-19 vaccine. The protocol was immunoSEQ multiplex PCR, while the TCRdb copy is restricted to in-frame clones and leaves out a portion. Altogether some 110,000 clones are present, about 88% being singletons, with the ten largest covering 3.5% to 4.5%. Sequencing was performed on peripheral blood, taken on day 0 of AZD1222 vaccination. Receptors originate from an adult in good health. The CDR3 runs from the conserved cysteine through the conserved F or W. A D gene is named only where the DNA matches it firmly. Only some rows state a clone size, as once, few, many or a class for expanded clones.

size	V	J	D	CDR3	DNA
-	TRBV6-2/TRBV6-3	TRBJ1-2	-	CASSYSALLDYGYTF	TGTGCCAGCAGTTACTCGGCCCTTCTAGACTATGGCTACACCTTC
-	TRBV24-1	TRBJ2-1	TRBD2	CATSDLSSSGGTNEQFF	TGTGCCACCAGTGATTTGTCGTCTAGCGGGGGGACCAATGAGCAGTTCTTC
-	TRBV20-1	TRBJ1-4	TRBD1	CSASYRDRDEKLFF	TGCAGTGCTAGTTACCGGGACAGGGACGAAAAACTGTTTTTT
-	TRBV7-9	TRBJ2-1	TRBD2	CASSKWIERGGGEQFF	TGTGCCAGCAGCAAATGGATTGAGCGGGGGGGCGGTGAGCAGTTCTTC
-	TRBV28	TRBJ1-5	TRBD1	CASSGDSWTGPQHF	TGTGCCAGCAGTGGGGACAGTTGGACGGGGCCCCAGCATTTT
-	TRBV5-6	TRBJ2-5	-	CASSPPRGAPSQETQYF	TGTGCCAGCAGCCCCCCCCGTGGCGCACCTTCCCAAGAGACCCAGTACTTC
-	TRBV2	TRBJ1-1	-	CASPNPQGLYTEAFF	TGTGCCAGCCCCAATCCCCAGGGGCTTTACACTGAAGCTTTCTTT
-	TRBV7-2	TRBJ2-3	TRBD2	CASSSRAGTRRPDTQYF	TGTGCCAGCAGCTCTCGCGCCGGGACTAGAAGGCCAGATACGCAGTATTTT
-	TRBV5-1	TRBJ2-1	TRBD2	CASHLGGGQINEQFF	TGCGCCAGCCACTTGGGCGGGGGGCAGATTAATGAGCAGTTCTTC
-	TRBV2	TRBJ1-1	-	CASIYVNTEAFF	TGTGCCAGCATTTACGTGAACACTGAAGCTTTCTTT
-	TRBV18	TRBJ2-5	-	CASSPPNEKEAQYF	TGTGCCAGCTCACCACCGAATGAGAAGGAGGCCCAGTACTTC
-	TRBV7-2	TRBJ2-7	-	CASSPDGFYEQYF	TGTGCCAGCAGCCCGGACGGTTTCTACGAGCAGTACTTC
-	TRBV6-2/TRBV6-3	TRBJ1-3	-	CASSYSPGASGNTIYF	TGTGCCAGCAGTTACTCTCCAGGGGCTTCTGGAAACACCATATATTTT
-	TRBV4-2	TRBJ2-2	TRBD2	CASSQDIQPGGPSGELFF	TGTGCCAGCAGCCAAGATATACAACCGGGAGGGCCCTCCGGGGAGCTGTTTTTT
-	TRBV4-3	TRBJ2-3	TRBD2	CASSQAEGGGAKNTQYF	TGCGCCAGCAGCCAAGCAGAGGGCGGGGGGGCCAAAAATACGCAGTATTTT
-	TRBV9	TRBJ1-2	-	CASSSGPYGYTF	TGTGCCAGCAGCTCGGGACCCTATGGCTACACCTTC
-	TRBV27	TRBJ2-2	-	CASSPGQLLGELFF	TGTGCCAGCAGTCCTGGACAGCTTTTGGGGGAGCTGTTTTTT
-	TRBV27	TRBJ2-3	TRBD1	CASSRTGGADTQYF	TGTGCCAGCTCAAGGACAGGAGGCGCAGATACGCAGTATTTT
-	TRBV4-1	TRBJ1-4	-	CASSQDFRQATNEKLFF	TGCGCCAGCAGCCAAGATTTCCGACAGGCAACTAATGAAAAACTGTTTTTT
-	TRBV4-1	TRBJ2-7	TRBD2	CASSQGRASGSYEQYF	TGCGCCAGCAGCCAAGGGCGGGCTAGCGGCTCCTACGAGCAGTACTTC
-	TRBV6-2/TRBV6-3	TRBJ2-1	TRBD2	CASSQLVLAGNEQFF	TGTGCCAGCAGTCAGCTCGTACTAGCGGGGAATGAGCAGTTCTTC
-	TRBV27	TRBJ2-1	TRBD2	CASSIRTSGRAYNEQFF	TGTGCCAGCAGTATCCGGACTAGCGGGAGGGCCTACAATGAGCAGTTCTTC
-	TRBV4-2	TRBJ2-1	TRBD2	CASRTSGVDEQFF	TGTGCCAGCAGGACTAGCGGGGTCGATGAGCAGTTCTTC
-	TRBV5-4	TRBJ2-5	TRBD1	CASSPWTGGLETQYF	TGTGCCAGCAGCCCGTGGACAGGGGGCTTGGAGACCCAGTACTTC
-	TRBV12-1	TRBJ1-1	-	CASSFPAGGFLVNTEAFF	TGTGCCAGCAGCTTTCCGGCAGGGGGTTTTTTGGTGAACACTGAAGCTTTCTTT
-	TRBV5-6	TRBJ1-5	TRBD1	CASSSLGQSGNQPQHF	TGTGCCAGCAGTTCTCTGGGACAGTCCGGCAATCAGCCCCAGCATTTT
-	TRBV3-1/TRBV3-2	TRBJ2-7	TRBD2	CASSQERGREQYF	TGTGCCAGCAGCCAGGAGCGGGGCAGGGAGCAGTACTTC
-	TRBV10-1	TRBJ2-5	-	CASSGPPQETQYF	TGCGCCAGCAGCGGCCCCCCACAAGAGACCCAGTACTTC
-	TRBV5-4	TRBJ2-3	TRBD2	CASSSGGEWLTDTQYF	TGTGCCAGCAGCTCCGGGGGGGAGTGGCTCACAGATACGCAGTATTTT
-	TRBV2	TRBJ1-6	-	CASSERNNSPLHF	TGTGCCAGCAGTGAACGGAATAATTCACCCCTCCACTTT
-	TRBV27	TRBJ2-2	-	CASSLPARRPGELFF	TGTGCCAGCAGTTTACCTGCGAGGCGTCCCGGGGAGCTGTTTTTT
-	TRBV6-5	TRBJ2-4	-	CASSYSEGLAKNIQYF	TGTGCCAGCAGTTACTCGGAGGGACTAGCCAAAAACATTCAGTACTTC
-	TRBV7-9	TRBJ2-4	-	CASSLRRPGDLAKNIQYF	TGTGCCAGCAGCTTAAGGCGGCCCGGGGACCTAGCCAAAAACATTCAGTACTTC
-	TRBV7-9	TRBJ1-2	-	CASSWQKDYGYTF	TGTGCCAGCAGCTGGCAGAAGGACTATGGCTACACCTTC
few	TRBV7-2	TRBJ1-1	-	CASSLGQSYTEAFF	TGTGCCAGCAGCTTAGGGCAGAGCTACACTGAAGCTTTCTTT
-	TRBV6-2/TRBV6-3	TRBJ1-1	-	CASSLRPSVMNTEAFF	TGTGCCAGCAGTCTTAGACCCTCCGTTATGAACACTGAAGCTTTCTTT
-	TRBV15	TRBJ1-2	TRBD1	CATSRDRQGYGYTF	TGTGCCACCAGCAGAGATCGACAGGGGTATGGCTACACCTTC
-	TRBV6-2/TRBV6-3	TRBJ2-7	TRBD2	CASSYSPQAGRLAGTYEQYF	TGTGCCAGCAGTTACTCCCCGCAGGCCGGGAGACTAGCGGGGACCTACGAGCAGTACTTC
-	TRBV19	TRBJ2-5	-	CASSIRGTADQETQYF	TGTGCCAGTAGTATCCGGGGGACCGCGGACCAAGAGACCCAGTACTTC
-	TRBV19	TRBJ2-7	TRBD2	CASSIISGGGPSEQYF	TGTGCCAGTAGTATCATTAGCGGGGGCGGCCCCTCCGAGCAGTACTTC